The rows below give T cell receptor beta chains drawn from one sample of a study of technical replicates of blood from a handful of donors. The table came from immunoSEQ multiplex PCR; TCRdb's copy has only in-frame clones and leaves some out. The sample records about 14,000 clones, roughly 83% being singletons. The sample taken for sequencing was PBMCs. The receptor source for this set is a human donor in good health. The CDR3 runs from the conserved cysteine through the conserved F or W.

J | V | CDR3
TRBJ1-1 | TRBV6-6 | CASSSPDRGNTEAFF
TRBJ2-1 | TRBV9 | CASSSGTSGPYNEQFF
TRBJ2-2 | TRBV2 | CASTSGRSTGELFF
TRBJ2-6 | TRBV27 | CASSLLSGANVLTF
TRBJ2-7 | TRBV5-1 | CASSLSYSRGLYEQYF
TRBJ1-6 | TRBV30 | CAWSASLTSDNSPLHF
TRBJ2-7 | TRBV28 | CASITRDRSYEQYF
TRBJ1-1 | TRBV30 | CAWSPLNTEAFF
TRBJ2-2 | TRBV11-2 | CASSFGTGGAGELFF
TRBJ1-2 | TRBV19 | CASTPRQGRDYGYTF
TRBJ2-7 | TRBV28 | CASSLGGSGVLYEQYF
TRBJ2-3 | TRBV5-6 | CASSLVLRDTQYF
TRBJ1-2 | TRBV5-1 | CASSLGTGGNYGYTF
TRBJ2-1 | TRBV11-2 | CASSRTSNEQFF
TRBJ1-5 | TRBV7-2 | CASSSPGVGTNQPQHF
TRBJ1-2 | TRBV19 | CASSNFGTGGGYGYTF